In this sample, the clone carrying this T cell receptor (beta chain) turned up many times. The antigen is not known. Between the trimmed V and J ends, which lost 3 bases and 0 bases, there was a span of 9 bases. The CDR3 is 15 amino acids. The germline gives CDR1 MNHEY, CDR2 SMNVEV (reference sequence). 9 to 10 ml fresh peripheral blood yielded the PBMCs. The data belong to a study of T cells in Graves' hyperthyroidism and ophthalmopathy. Study findings and constraints: It was a median 6.5 months before onset that the model predicted ophthalmopathy. Most clonotypes expanded in thyroid above 0.001 were likewise present in blood. By a 13 V-J model, ophthalmopathy was set apart from stable hyperthyroidism.

Regions amplified from RNA transcripts were the TCR beta CDR3 regions. A first-round RT-PCR of the TCR CDR3 used the HTBI primer set. A single record per CDR3 protein comes from TCRdb applying MiXCR to the multiplex PCR reads. The sample has about 210,000 distinct CDR3 sequences, roughly a sixth seen once. The chain has TRBV27 and TRBJ2-1; no clear D gene. The origin of this receptor is a man between 45 and 60 years old with Graves' hyperthyroidism. The specimen was blood. Written as DNA, the CDR3 is TGTGCCAGCAGTTTCGGTCTCAGCTCCTACAATGAGCAGTTCTTC. This encodes CASSFGLSSYNEQFF.